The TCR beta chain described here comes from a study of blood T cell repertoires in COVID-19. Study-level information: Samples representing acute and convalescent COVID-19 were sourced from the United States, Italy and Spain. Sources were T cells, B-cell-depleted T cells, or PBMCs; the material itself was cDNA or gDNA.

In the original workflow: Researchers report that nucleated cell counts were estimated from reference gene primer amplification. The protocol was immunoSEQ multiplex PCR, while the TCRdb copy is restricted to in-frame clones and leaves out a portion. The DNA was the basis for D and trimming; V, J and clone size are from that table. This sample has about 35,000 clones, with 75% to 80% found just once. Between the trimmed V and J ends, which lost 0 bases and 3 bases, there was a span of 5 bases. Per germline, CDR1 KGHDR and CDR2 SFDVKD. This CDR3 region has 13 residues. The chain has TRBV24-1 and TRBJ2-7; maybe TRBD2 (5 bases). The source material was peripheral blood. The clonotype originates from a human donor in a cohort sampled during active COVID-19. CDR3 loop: CATSDLRGYEQYF. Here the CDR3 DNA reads TGTGCCACCAGTGATTTGCGGGGCTACGAGCAGTACTTC.